This TCR beta chain is from a study of blood T cell repertoires in COVID-19. Study summary: COVID-19 samples collected from the United States, Italy and Spain covered acute and convalescent phases.

Sequenced by immunoSEQ multiplex PCR; TCRdb stores in-frame clones only, minus some. The repertoire holds 150,000 to 200,000 clones, with roughly three quarters as singletons. The sequence was obtained from a woman aged 45-59 years with acute COVID-19. The sequenced sample was PBMCs or T cells enriched from blood (not recorded which).

The CDR3 DNA reads TGTGCCAGCAGCCCACGACTAGCCTACGAGCAGTACGTC. Translated, it gives CASSPRLAYEQYV. This sequence joins TRBV6-2 or TRBV6-3 and TRBJ2-7, with D possibly matching TRBD2 (6 bases). The CDR3 is 13 residues long. Germline CDR1 and CDR2: MNHEY and SVGEGT. V lost 6 bases and J 2 bases, leaving 11 bases between the germline ends.